These 11 T cell receptor beta chains were all obtained from the same sample, sequenced in a study of response to subunit inactivated influenza vaccine. TCRdb reprocessed the RT-PCR reads via MiXCR and lists one record per CDR3 protein. The sample lists approximately 500,000 distinct CDR3 sequences, 10% to 15% occurring once. The source was PBMCs from blood, collected 45 days after vaccination. These receptor sequences come from a man between 50 and 59 years old who received an inactivated influenza vaccine.

This clonotype was recorded a few times. J is TRBJ2-7 and V is TRBV7-2; tentatively, D is TRBD2 (5 bases). Germline V CDR1 and CDR2: SGHTA, FQGNSA. Trimming took 5 bases from V and 4 from J, leaving 12 bases between them. The CDR3 consists of 13 residues. The CDR3, as DNA: TGTGCCAGCAGCATCCCGGGATTGTACGAGCAGTACTTC. Residues: CASSIPGLYEQYF.

This chain joins TRBV12-3 or TRBV12-4 and TRBJ2-7; TRBD1 matches at 10 bases. The CDR3 totals 15 residues. After removal of 0 bases from V and 3 bases from J, the junction contained 2 bases not matched to a gene. This chain's CDR3 is CASSLATGGHYEQYF. As DNA, the CDR3 is TGTGCCAGCAGTTTAGCGACAGGGGGCCACTACGAGCAGTACTTC.

The V and J genes are TRBV4-1 and TRBJ2-7, with D uncertain. The CDR3 covers 15 residues. Germline V gene sequence: CDR1 MGHRA, CDR2 YSYEKL. Trimming cost V 2 bases and J 0 bases, with 11 bases left between them. CDR3 loop: CASSQTHTISYEQYF. As DNA, the CDR3 is TGCGCCAGCAGCCAAACGCATACTATCTCCTACGAGCAGTACTTC.

The J gene is TRBJ2-7, the V gene TRBV7-2, with D tentatively TRBD1 or TRBD2 (5 bases each). The V end was cut by 6 bases, the J end by 3 bases, with 9 bases between. The germline V gene has CDR1 SGHTA and CDR2 FQGNSA. The CDR3 is made up of 12 amino acids. CDR3: CASSRDDYEQYF. The CDR3 coding sequence is TGTGCCAGCAGTAGGGACGACTACGAGCAGTACTTC.

This clonotype was counted a few times. This chain uses TRBV25-1 with TRBJ1-2; D gene uncertain. Per germline, CDR1 MGHDK and CDR2 SYGVNS. Trimming pared 8 bases from V and 5 bases from J, leaving 6 bases between. The CDR3 totals 10 residues. CDR3 amino acids: CASGDYGYTF. CDR3 sequence (DNA): TGTGCCAGCGGCGATTATGGCTACACCTTC.

The chain recombines TRBV28 with TRBJ2-1, with unresolved D. Germline lookup yields CDR1 MDHEN and CDR2 SYDVKM. The length of the CDR3 is 16 residues. V was trimmed by 4 bases and J by 8 bases, leaving 21 bases between them. DNA for the CDR3: TGTGCCAGCAGTTCCGCCGGCACGACCTCCTGGCATGAGCAGTTCTTC. Residues: CASSSAGTTSWHEQFF.

This clonotype turned up a few times. The chain uses TRBV6-5 and TRBJ2-7, with TRBD2 identical over 10 bases. This CDR3 has 16 amino acids. Per germline, CDR1 MNHEY and CDR2 SVGAGI. J gave up 4 bases and V 2 bases, and 8 bases lay outside the gene matches. The CDR3, as DNA: TGTGCCAGCAGTTACCTCAGCGGGGGGGCCTTATACGAGCAGTACTTC. It encodes CASSYLSGGALYEQYF.

The rearrangement joins TRBV5-1 to TRBJ1-1, with 7 bases matching TRBD1. This CDR3 has 14 amino acids. Germline values: CDR1 SGHRS, CDR2 YFSETQ. V lost 3 bases, J lost 2 bases, and 4 bases stayed unmatched. The CDR3 nucleotides read TGCGCCAGCAGCTCCCAGGGGGTAAACACTGAAGCTTTCTTT. It is translated as CASSSQGVNTEAFF.

In its sample, this clonotype was seen many times. The V gene is TRBV18, the J gene TRBJ1-1; 8 nucleotides agree with TRBD1. Germline CDR1 KGHSH, CDR2 LQKENI. This CDR3 spans 14 amino acids. V gave up 7 bases and J gave up 6 bases; unmatched junction bases: 10. As DNA, the CDR3 is TGTGCCAGCTTCGCCGGGACAGGTTATCCTGAAGCTTTCTTT. Translating it yields CASFAGTGYPEAFF. The whole variable domain, remainder taken from reference TRBV18 and TRBJ1-1, is NAGVMQNPRHLVRRRGQEARLRCSPMKGHSHVYWYRQLPEEGLKFMVYLQKENIIDESGMPKERFSAEFPKEGPSILRIQQVVRGDSAAYFCASFAGTGYPEAFFGQGTRLTVV.

In this sample, this clonotype turned up a few times. The J gene is TRBJ2-5, the V gene TRBV30; D remains ambiguous. The CDR3 contains 14 residues. Germline V gene lookup returns CDR1 GTSNPN and CDR2 SVGIG (reference sequence). V shed 1 base and J shed 5 bases, with 14 bases lying between them. CDR3 sequence (DNA): TGTGCCTGGAGTGAGGACCGAGTAGTGGAGACCCAGTACTTC. Its translation: CAWSEDRVVETQYF. Combining the CDR3 with reference TRBV30 and TRBJ2-5 gives the whole variable domain SQTIHQWPATLVQPVGSPLSLECTVEGTSNPNLYWYRQAAGRGLQLLFYSVGIGQISSEVPQNLSASRPQDRQFILSSKKLLLSDSGFYLCAWSEDRVVETQYFGPGTRLLVL.

This clonotype was observed a few times. The chain has TRBV2 and TRBJ2-5, with TRBD2 identical over 9 bases. CDR1 is SNHLY and CDR2 is FYNNEI in the germline V gene. V shed 6 bases and J 6 bases; nucleotides not matched to a gene: 8. There are 14 residues in the CDR3. CDR3 nucleotides: TGTGCCAGCAGCCTCCTAGCGGGACGACAGACCCAGTACTTC. This codes for CASSLLAGRQTQYF.